This entry lists 18 T cell receptor beta chains sequenced from one sample in a study of T-cell reconstitution after alpha-beta-depleted transplantation in children. Library preparation (for TCRbeta) was performed with unique molecular identifiers. TCRdb ran MiXCR on the PCR reads and lists one entry per CDR3 protein. The sample shows 580,000 or so distinct CDR3 sequences, approximately 22% of them seen only once. Sample: PBMCs, mostly from graft donor cells, taken 360 days after TCRalphabeta/CD19-depleted stem cell transplant. These receptors all come from a boy younger than two who had a stem cell transplant for acute myeloid leukemia, so the T cells may come from the graft donor.

The sample holds many counts of this clonotype. The chain recombines TRBV12-3 or TRBV12-4 with TRBJ1-2; TRBD1 aligns across 12 bases. With V trimmed by 4 bases and J by 8 bases, 2 bases remained unmatched. The CDR3 totals 13 residues. The CDR3 DNA sequence: TGTGCCAGCAGTTGGGACAGGGGGCAGGGCTACACCTTC. This sequence encodes CASSWDRGQGYTF.

This chain joins TRBV6-5 and TRBJ2-4; 8 bases fit TRBD1. The ends lost 4 bases at V and 9 bases at J; junction bases unmatched: 11. The CDR3 extends over 15 amino acids. The germline V gene encodes CDR1 MNHEY and CDR2 SVGAGI. The CDR3 loop is CASSFTWTGWSIQYF. The CDR3 DNA follows: TGTGCCAGCAGTTTTACGTGGACAGGGTGGTCCATTCAGTACTTC.

The chain has TRBV5-1 and TRBJ2-7; 9 bases line up with TRBD1. Trimming removed 0 bases from V and 4 bases from J; junction bases left unmatched: 14. Germline CDR1 and CDR2: SGHRS and YFSETQ. The length of the CDR3 is 18 residues. CDR3 sequence reads: CASSLGPPGTGLSYEQYF. Here the CDR3 DNA reads TGCGCCAGCAGCTTGGGCCCCCCCGGGACAGGGCTCTCATACGAGCAGTACTTC.

The gene calls are TRBV6-5 and TRBJ2-1, with 8 bases fitting TRBD1. After removal of 4 bases from V and 3 bases from J, the junction contained 8 bases not matched to a gene. CDR3 length: 16 amino acids. Germline assignment: CDR1 MNHEY and CDR2 SVGAGI. For the CDR3, the DNA is TGTGCCAGCAGTTTAGTAAACAGGGGGAGCTACAATGAGCAGTTCTTC. It is translated as CASSLVNRGSYNEQFF.

In its sample, this clonotype was seen a few times. V usage is TRBV20-1 and J usage is TRBJ2-1; D unresolved. Trimming stripped 3 bases from V and 0 bases from J, with 9 bases between. Germline V gene lookup returns CDR1 DFQATT and CDR2 SNEGSKA (reference sequence). The CDR3 has 14 amino acids. This CDR3 is CSARTPSSYNEQFF. CDR3 bases: TGCAGTGCTAGGACCCCCAGCTCCTACAATGAGCAGTTCTTC.

The sample holds a few counts of this clonotype. This sequence joins TRBV11-2 and TRBJ2-6; no reliable D call. With 5 bases removed from V and 0 bases from J, the gap between germline ends came to 8 bases. Germline CDR1 reads SGHAT; CDR2 reads FQNNGV. The CDR3 is 15 amino acids. CDR3 amino acids: CASSQLSSGANVLTF. CDR3 DNA sequence: TGTGCCAGCAGCCAACTCTCCTCTGGGGCCAACGTCCTGACTTTC.

This clonotype was counted only a few times. This chain connects TRBV6-1 to TRBJ1-1; no reliable D call. CDR1 and CDR2 (germline): MNHNS, SASEGT. The CDR3 consists of 10 residues. V lost 6 bases and J 10 bases, leaving 9 bases between the germline ends. CDR3 bases: TGTGCCAGCAGCCGCGTGATAGCTTTCTTT. Translation: CASSRVIAFF.

This clonotype was seen repeatedly, ten times or more. The chain joins TRBV5-5 to TRBJ1-5; tentatively, D is TRBD1 (6 bases). Per germline, CDR1 SGHKS and CDR2 YYEKEE (reference sequence). This CDR3 comprises 16 residues. V dropped 4 bases and J dropped 0 bases, with 14 bases sitting between them. The CDR3 sequence is CASSPEQGNSNQPQHF. CDR3 DNA sequence: TGTGCCAGCAGCCCGGAACAGGGAAATAGCAATCAGCCCCAGCATTTT.

This rearrangement joins TRBV24-1 to TRBJ1-2, with TRBD1 identical over 7 bases. This CDR3 spans 13 amino acids. V shed 5 bases, J shed 3 bases, and the junction held 2 bases outside the gene matches. Germline-derived CDR1 and CDR2 are KGHDR and SFDVKD. The CDR3 DNA follows: TGTGCCACCAGTGTTGACAGGGACTATGGCTACACCTTC. Protein product: CATSVDRDYGYTF.

The chain combines TRBV12-3 or TRBV12-4 with TRBJ1-1, with no clear D. This CDR3 region has 11 residues. Trimming stripped 7 bases from V and 4 bases from J, with 7 bases between. The CDR3 nucleotides read TGTGCCAGCATCTTGGCCACTGAAGCTTTCTTT. Translated, it gives CASILATEAFF.

This clonotype occurred many times. The V call is TRBV3-1, the J call TRBJ2-3, with D tentatively TRBD1 (6 bases). Trimming took off 4 bases at V and 3 bases at J, with 11 bases between the two ends. The CDR3 has 14 residues. From germline, CDR1 is LGHDT and CDR2 YNNKEL (reference sequence). The CDR3 coding sequence is TGTGCCAGCAGCCTGGGACATCCGACAGATACGCAGTATTTT. It encodes CASSLGHPTDTQYF.

This clonotype was counted only a few times. The chain joins TRBV20-1 to TRBJ2-5; D may be TRBD1 or TRBD2 (6 bases each). Germline CDR1 reads DFQATT; CDR2 reads SNEGSKA (reference sequence). The V end was cut by 0 bases, the J end by 3 bases, with 11 bases between. The CDR3 runs 14 residues. In DNA form, the CDR3 reads TGCAGTGCTAGAGATCTGGGGGGCAAAGAGACCCAGTACTTC. Protein sequence: CSARDLGGKETQYF.

This clonotype turned up a few times. The chain uses TRBV20-1 and TRBJ2-5; maybe TRBD2 (6 bases). The CDR3 extends over 14 amino acids. The V end lost 5 bases, the J end lost 1 base, and 14 bases lay between the germline ends. The V gene's germline CDR1 is DFQATT and CDR2 SNEGSKA (reference sequence). CDR3 in amino acids: CSALTGGPQETQYF. The CDR3 nucleotides are TGCAGTGCTCTTACAGGAGGGCCCCAAGAGACCCAGTACTTC.

This clonotype was observed a few times. The chain combines TRBV21-1 with TRBJ2-3; no DNA check was done on the table's D call, TRBD2. TRBV21-1 is annotated as a pseudogene. The CDR3 sequence is 15 residues long. The CDR3 DNA reads as TGTGCCAGCAGCAAGTCTAGCCAAAGCACAGATACGCAGTATTTT. Its translation: CASSKSSQSTDTQYF.

This clonotype appeared a few times. One junction end does not reproduce the germline sequence, and a read error may be involved. The chain uses TRBV20-1 and TRBJ2-1; a weak D match, TRBD2 (6 bases). Germline CDR1 is DFQATT and CDR2 is SNEGSKA (reference sequence). The CDR3 spans 17 residues. In DNA, the CDR3 is TGCTGTGCTAGAGGGGCAACCGATAGCGGCAAGTACAATGAGCAGTTCTTC. The encoded protein is CCARGATDSGKYNEQFF.

Many counts were recorded for this clonotype. V and J are TRBV20-1 and TRBJ1-5; 7 nucleotides align to TRBD1. The ends lost 3 bases at V and 0 bases at J; junction bases unmatched: 5. This CDR3 has 15 amino acids. The germline gives CDR1 DFQATT, CDR2 SNEGSKA (reference sequence). CDR3 loop: CSARDRHYSNQPQHF. CDR3 DNA: TGCAGTGCTAGGGACAGGCATTATAGCAATCAGCCCCAGCATTTT.

V usage is TRBV12-3 or TRBV12-4 and J usage is TRBJ2-7; D gene unclear. The CDR3 sequence is 12 residues long. V was shortened by 2 bases and J by 5 bases, with 7 bases between the two germline ends. CDR3 nucleotide sequence: TGTGCCAGCAGTTTAAGGTTCCACGAGCAGTACTTC. Protein: CASSLRFHEQYF.

This clonotype has more than one count but fewer than ten. The J gene is TRBJ2-2, the V gene TRBV7-9; D is perhaps TRBD1 (5 bases). This CDR3 has 17 residues. Trimming left V 6 bases short and J 0 bases short, with 17 bases between. Germline-derived CDR1 and CDR2 are SEHNR and FQNEAQ (reference sequence). Here the CDR3 DNA reads TGTGCCAGCAGTCCAGACAGTAAGACATCGAACACCGGGGAGCTGTTTTTT. Its translation: CASSPDSKTSNTGELFF. The variable domain in full, with the rest retrieved from reference TRBV7-9 and TRBJ2-2, is DTGVSQNPRHKITKRGQNVTFRCDPISEHNRLYWYRQTLGQGPEFLTYFQNEAQLEKSRLLSDRFSAERPKGSFSTLEIQRTEQGDSAMYLCASSPDSKTSNTGELFFGEGSRLTVL.